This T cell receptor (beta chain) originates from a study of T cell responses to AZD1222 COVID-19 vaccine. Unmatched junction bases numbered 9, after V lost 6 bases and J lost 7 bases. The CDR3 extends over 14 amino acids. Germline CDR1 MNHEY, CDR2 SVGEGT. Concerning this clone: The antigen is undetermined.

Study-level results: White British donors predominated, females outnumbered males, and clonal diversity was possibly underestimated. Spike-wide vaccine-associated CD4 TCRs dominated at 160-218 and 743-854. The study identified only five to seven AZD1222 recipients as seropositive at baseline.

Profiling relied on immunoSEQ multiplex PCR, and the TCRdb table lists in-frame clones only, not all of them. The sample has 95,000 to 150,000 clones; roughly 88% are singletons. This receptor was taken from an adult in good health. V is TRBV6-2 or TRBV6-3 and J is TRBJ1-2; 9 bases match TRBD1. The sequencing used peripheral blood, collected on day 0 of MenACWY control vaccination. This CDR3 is CASSNPGQGGGYTF. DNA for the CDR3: TGTGCCAGCAGCAACCCGGGACAGGGAGGTGGCTACACCTTC.